The clone carrying this TCR beta chain came up many times. With 4 bases clipped from V and 2 bases from J, the junction kept 5 bases outside the gene matches. The length of the CDR3 is 16 residues. The germline V gene encodes CDR1 ENHRY and CDR2 SYGVKD. These data originate in a study of early T cells in non-severe SARS-CoV-2 infection. Study at large: RNA in bulk from unsorted whole blood was sequenced, and chains were unpaired.

Individual cDNA molecules were tagged with unique molecular identifiers. MiXCR was run by TCRdb on the 5' RACE reads, yielding one entry per CDR3 protein. Of fewer than 70,000 distinct CDR3 sequences in the sample, roughly 4.8% are singletons; the top ten hold around 3.4%. This sample comprised whole blood, obtained at baseline. The chain links TRBV10-3 to TRBJ2-3; TRBD2 agrees at 11 bases. The sequence derives from an adult who was a healthcare worker with PCR-confirmed SARS-CoV-2 infection or an uninfected control (not recorded which). The donor label of this sample is uncertain. The CDR3 region is CAISGSGGGFTDTQYF. DNA for the CDR3: TGTGCCATCAGTGGTAGCGGGGGGGGATTCACAGATACGCAGTATTTT.